The T cell receptor beta chain described here comes from a study of blood T cell repertoires in COVID-19. The CDR3 loop spans 16 amino acids. Trimming cost V 2 bases and J 7 bases; bases outside gene matches: 7. Germline V gene data show CDR1 as LGHDT and CDR2 as YNNKEL (reference sequence). TCRdb keeps only in-frame clones here, not all; method: immunoSEQ multiplex PCR. The sample lists about 410,000 clones, about nine tenths seen once, with 0.6% to 0.7% in the top ten. The origin of this receptor is a man aged 18 to 35 who had recovered from COVID-19. The sequencing input was PBMCs or T cells enriched from blood (not recorded which). The V call is TRBV3-1 (or the pseudogene TRBV3-2), the J call TRBJ2-1; 11 positions match TRBD2. As DNA, the CDR3 is TGTGCCAGCAGCCAACCACTAGCGGGAGTGATAAATGAGCAGTTCTTC. Translating gives CASSQPLAGVINEQFF.